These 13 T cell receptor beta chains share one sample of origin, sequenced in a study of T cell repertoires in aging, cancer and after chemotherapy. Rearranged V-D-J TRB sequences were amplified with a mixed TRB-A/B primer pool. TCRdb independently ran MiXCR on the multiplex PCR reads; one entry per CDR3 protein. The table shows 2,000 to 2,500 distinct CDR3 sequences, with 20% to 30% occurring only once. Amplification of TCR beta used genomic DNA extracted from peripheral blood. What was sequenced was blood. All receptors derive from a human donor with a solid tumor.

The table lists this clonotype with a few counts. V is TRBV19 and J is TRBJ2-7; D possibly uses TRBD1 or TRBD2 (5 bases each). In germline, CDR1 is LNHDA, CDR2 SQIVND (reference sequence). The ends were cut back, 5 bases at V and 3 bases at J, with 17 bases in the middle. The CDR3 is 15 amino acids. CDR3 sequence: CASSFTKGTLYEQYF. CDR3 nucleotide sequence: TGTGCCAGTAGTTTCACAAAGGGGACCCTCTACGAGCAGTACTTC.

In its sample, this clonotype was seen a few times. The CDR3 protein is CASSSPDRDQPQHF. In DNA, the CDR3 is TGTGCCAGCAGCTCCCCTGACCGTGACCAGCCCCAGCATTTT. The chain links TRBV7-9 to TRBJ1-5; D remains unclear. The CDR3 is 14 amino acids. V shed 4 bases and J shed 7 bases, with 14 bases lying between them. CDR1 SEHNR and CDR2 FQNEAQ come from the germline V gene (reference sequence). The entire variable domain, with the rest obtained from reference TRBV7-9 and TRBJ1-5, is as follows: DTGVSQNPRHKITKRGQNVTFRCDPISEHNRLYWYRQTLGQGPEFLTYFQNEAQLEKSRLLSDRFSAERPKGSFSTLEIQRTEQGDSAMYLCASSSPDRDQPQHFGDGTRLSIL.

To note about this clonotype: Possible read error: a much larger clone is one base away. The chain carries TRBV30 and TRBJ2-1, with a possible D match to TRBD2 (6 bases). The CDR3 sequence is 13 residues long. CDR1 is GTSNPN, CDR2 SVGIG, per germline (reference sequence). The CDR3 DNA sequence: TGTGCCTGGAGTTCACTAGCTTACAATGAGAAGTTCTTC. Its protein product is CAWSSLAYNEKFF.

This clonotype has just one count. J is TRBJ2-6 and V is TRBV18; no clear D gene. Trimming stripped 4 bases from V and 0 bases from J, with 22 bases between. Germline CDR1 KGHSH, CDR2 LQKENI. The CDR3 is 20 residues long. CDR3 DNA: TGTGCCAGCTCACTTCGTCGATACCTGGACGTTCTCTCTGGGGCCAACGTCCTGACTTTC. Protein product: CASSLRRYLDVLSGANVLTF.

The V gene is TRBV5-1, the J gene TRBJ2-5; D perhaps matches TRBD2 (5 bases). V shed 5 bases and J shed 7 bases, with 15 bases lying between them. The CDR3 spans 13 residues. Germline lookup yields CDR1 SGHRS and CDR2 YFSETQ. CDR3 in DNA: TGCGCCAGCAGTTTGCACGGGATGGGGACCCAGTACTTC. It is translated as CASSLHGMGTQYF.

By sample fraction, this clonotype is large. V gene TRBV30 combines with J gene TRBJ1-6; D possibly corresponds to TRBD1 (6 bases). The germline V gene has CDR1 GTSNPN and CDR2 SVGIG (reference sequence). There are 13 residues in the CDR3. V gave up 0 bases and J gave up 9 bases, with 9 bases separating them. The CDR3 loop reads CAWSVSQGSPLHF. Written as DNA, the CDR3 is TGTGCCTGGAGTGTCTCACAGGGTTCACCCCTCCACTTT.

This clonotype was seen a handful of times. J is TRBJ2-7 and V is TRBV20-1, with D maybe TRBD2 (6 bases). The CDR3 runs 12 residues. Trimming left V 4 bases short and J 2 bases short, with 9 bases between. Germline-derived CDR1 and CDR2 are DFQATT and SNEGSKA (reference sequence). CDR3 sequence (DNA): TGCAGTGCTAAGAGCGGGCCCTACGAGCAGTACTTC. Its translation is CSAKSGPYEQYF.

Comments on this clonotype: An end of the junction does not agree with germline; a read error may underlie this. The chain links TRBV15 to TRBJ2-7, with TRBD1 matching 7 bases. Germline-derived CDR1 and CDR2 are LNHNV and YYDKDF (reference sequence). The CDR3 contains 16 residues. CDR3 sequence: CATSRGEGTVIYGQYF. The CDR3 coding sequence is TGTGCCACCAGCAGAGGTGAAGGGACAGTTATTTACGGGCAGTACTTC.

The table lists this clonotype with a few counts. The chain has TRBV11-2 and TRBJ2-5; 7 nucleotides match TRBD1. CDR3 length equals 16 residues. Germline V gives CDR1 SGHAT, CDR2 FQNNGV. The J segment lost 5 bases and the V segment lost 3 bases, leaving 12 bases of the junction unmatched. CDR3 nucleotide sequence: TGTGCCAGCAGCTTTCCTCAGACAGGGAAGGGGGAGACCCAGTACTTC. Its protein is CASSFPQTGKGETQYF.

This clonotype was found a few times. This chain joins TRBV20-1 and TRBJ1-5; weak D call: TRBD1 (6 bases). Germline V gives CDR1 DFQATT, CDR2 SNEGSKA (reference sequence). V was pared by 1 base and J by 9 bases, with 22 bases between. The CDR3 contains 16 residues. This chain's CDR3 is CSARVGADRSQWPQHF. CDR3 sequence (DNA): TGCAGTGCTAGAGTTGGGGCAGACAGGTCCCAATGGCCCCAGCATTTT.

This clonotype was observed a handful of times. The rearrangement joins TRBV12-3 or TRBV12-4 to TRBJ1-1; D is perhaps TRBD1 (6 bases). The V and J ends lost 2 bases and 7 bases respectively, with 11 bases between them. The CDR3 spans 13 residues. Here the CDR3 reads CASSLSGVSEAFF. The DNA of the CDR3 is TGTGCCAGCAGTTTATCAGGGGTCAGTGAAGCTTTCTTT.

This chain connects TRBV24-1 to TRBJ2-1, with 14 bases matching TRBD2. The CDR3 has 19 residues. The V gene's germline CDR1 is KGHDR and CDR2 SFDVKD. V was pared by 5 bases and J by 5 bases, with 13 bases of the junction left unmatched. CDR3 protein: CATSGGTDGLAGGNNEQFF. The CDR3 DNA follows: TGTGCCACCAGTGGGGGGACAGACGGACTAGCGGGGGGTAACAATGAGCAGTTCTTC.

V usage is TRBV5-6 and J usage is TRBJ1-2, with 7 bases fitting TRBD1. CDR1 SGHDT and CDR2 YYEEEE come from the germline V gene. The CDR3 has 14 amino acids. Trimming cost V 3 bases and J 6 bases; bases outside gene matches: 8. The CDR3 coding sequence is TGTGCCAGCAGCTACGACAGGGTTGAAAATGGCTACACCTTC. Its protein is CASSYDRVENGYTF.